This T cell receptor (beta chain) came from a study of a mutant IDH1 vaccine in newly diagnosed glioma (dated by TCRdb to 2020 to 2022). Describing the broader study: Vaccination was initiated 4-6 weeks after radiotherapy alone, or concurrently with temozolomide cycles in the chemotherapy-containing groups. Of the roughly 30 treated patients, approximately 60% were male and about 40% were female, and a mean age of 40.4 years was recorded. Before enrollment, patients had received standard therapy of radiotherapy alone, temozolomide alone, or radiochemotherapy with temozolomide; most received the combination. Visit V12 was the week-35 safety follow-up and visit V13 was the week-47 end of study. Peripheral blood samples were drawn at six visits, namely V03 (baseline), V05, V07, V10, V12 and V13. Longitudinal TCRB deep sequencing was performed for about two dozen treated patients wherever samples were available for exploratory analyses.

About this clone: Its antigen has not been determined. One base away there is no much larger clone; base qualities are not given.

The time point label on this specimen signifies: week 35, safety follow-up. A 20-mer mutant IDH1 peptide at 300 micrograms in Montanide made up each vaccine dose, which was injected subcutaneously together with topical imiquimod. Eight vaccinations were administered to patients in weeks 1, 3, 5, 7, 11, 15, 19 and 23, corresponding to visits V03 through V10. Donors had newly diagnosed WHO grade 3 or 4 IDH1-mutant astrocytomas with loss of nuclear ATRX. The samples were drawn from NOA16, a multicentre, single-arm, open-label phase I trial in Germany that tested a mutant IDH1 peptide vaccine in humans for the first time. Genomic DNA for TCRB sequencing was isolated from EDTA blood with the DNeasy Blood and Tissue Kit. The paper's findings and limits, for the study overall: The authors stated that sample limitations prevented analyses of patient blood samples from being reproduced. Availability determined which PBMC samples were chosen for TCRB deep sequencing. Pseudoprogression seemed to be unrelated to changes in the top peripheral T cell clonotypes found by TCRB sequencing. Immune responses induced by the vaccine were seen in over 90% of patients across multiple MHC alleles.

Library preparation used the immunoSEQ multiplex PCR assay. The hsTCRB Kit was used according to the manufacturer's protocol to amplify rearranged TCR beta chain sequences. An Illumina MiSeq was used to sequence the TCRB libraries. In the authors' own workflow: Demultiplexing, trimming and gene mapping were performed with the kit vendor's proprietary platform. This immuneACCESS table, as held by TCRdb, lists in-frame sequences with V and J called but not all clones. Of the missing ones, under half trace to an unresolved V gene in checked studies; the others have no known cause. That table furnishes V, J and clone size, whereas the DNA furnished D and trimming. This sample holds about 45,000 clones; 85% to 95% were observed only once. About 2.3% of the sample goes to the ten largest clones. Looking up the germline V gene (reference sequence) yields CDR1 GTSNPN and CDR2 SVGIG. V loses 0 bases, J loses 8 bases, and the germline ends lie 25 bases apart. Inclusive of the bounding cysteine and phenylalanine, the CDR3 is 17 residues long. CDR3 DNA only is kept here, 51 bases in frame from base 1.

This TCR came from a man over 45 with glioma. The sequence links TRBV30 to TRBJ1-2; tentative D gene TRBD1, with 6 bases matching. Sequencing was performed on PBMCs, taken from a glioma patient whose treatment included an IDH1 peptide vaccine. The CDR3 reads CAWSVPGRGGEYVGYTF. Read as DNA, the sequence is TGTGCCTGGAGTGTACCGGGCAGGGGAGGGGAATATGTGGGCTACACCTTC.